Reported below is one T cell receptor beta chain. Antigen unknown. Via MiXCR, TCRdb re-called the 5' RACE reads, giving one row per CDR3 protein. This repertoire shows over 60,000 distinct CDR3 sequences, around 4.8% found once; its top ten account for 2.2%. This sample is drawn from a study of neurological immune-mediated disorders. General observations from the study: The most TCR clonal expansion was seen in HTLV-1-associated myelopathy, whereas the least was seen in multiple sclerosis, below the level in healthy controls.

Between the trimmed V and J ends, which lost 0 bases and 7 bases, there was a span of 8 bases. CDR3 size: 13 residues. Germline V gives CDR1 SGHDT, CDR2 YYEEEE. The receptor was derived from a woman aged 70-85 years with multiple sclerosis. The sequencing sample was made of PBMCs. The chain is built from TRBV5-6 and TRBJ2-1; D remains ambiguous. In DNA form, the CDR3 reads TGTGCCAGCAGCTTGGGGCTTAAGAATGAGCAGTTCTTC. Amino acid sequence: CASSLGLKNEQFF.